These 3 T cell receptor beta chains share one sample of origin, sequenced in a study of early T cells in non-severe SARS-CoV-2 infection. TCRdb reanalysed the 5' RACE reads using MiXCR and keeps one entry per CDR3 protein. The sample records roughly 62,000 distinct CDR3 sequences, about 8% being singletons. The sequenced sample was whole blood. These receptor sequences come from an adult who was a healthcare worker with PCR-confirmed SARS-CoV-2 infection or an uninfected control (not recorded which).

Ten or more counts support this clonotype. This sequence joins TRBV14 and TRBJ2-5; tentatively, D is TRBD2 (6 bases). The germline V gene encodes CDR1 SGHDN and CDR2 FVKESK. Trimming pared 0 bases from V and 1 base from J, leaving 18 bases between. CDR3 length: 18 residues. CDR3 bases: TGTGCCAGCAGCCAAGATTCCTTACTACGGGGAGGCCAAGAGACCCAGTACTTC. The encoded protein is CASSQDSLLRGGQETQYF.

This clonotype was picked up many times. The chain uses TRBV5-1 and TRBJ2-3; D is perhaps TRBD2 (6 bases). The ends were cut back, 0 bases at V and 5 bases at J, with 7 bases in the middle. Looked up from germline, CDR1 is SGHRS and CDR2 is YFSETQ. This CDR3 contains 13 residues. The CDR3 sequence is CASSLVSGDTQYF. DNA for the CDR3: TGCGCCAGCAGCTTGGTTAGCGGAGATACGCAGTATTTT.

Only a few counts were recorded for this clonotype. The gene calls are TRBV20-1 and TRBJ2-7; 8 bases fit TRBD1. The V gene end was trimmed by 3 bases and the J gene end by 5 bases; junction bases not matched to a gene: 3. The CDR3 is 12 residues long. Germline V gene data show CDR1 as DFQATT and CDR2 as SNEGSKA (reference sequence). The CDR3 DNA follows: TGCAGTGCTAGGGGACAGGCCCACGAGCAGTACTTC. Amino acids: CSARGQAHEQYF.